This is a list of T cell receptor beta chains from one sample in a study of blood T cell repertoires in COVID-19. Only in-frame clones appear in the TCRdb table, and some are missing; sequencing was by immunoSEQ multiplex PCR. The sample carries hundreds of thousands of clones, 85% to 90% recorded once. Sequencing used PBMCs or T cells enriched from blood (not recorded which). Receptors were obtained from a man aged 18 to 30 who had recovered from COVID-19. The CDR3 runs from the conserved cysteine through the conserved F or W. D genes are given only for firm matches. Expanded clones are given a class, and other clones once, few, many or no size at all.

v_gene: TRBV7-3
abundance: .
j_gene: TRBJ2-1
d_gene: TRBD2
CDR3nt: TGTGCCAGCAGCTTCTCCGGGACTAGCGATGAGCAGTTCTTC
CDR3aa: CASSFSGTSDEQFF

v_gene: TRBV2
abundance: .
j_gene: TRBJ1-1
d_gene: .
CDR3nt: TGTGCCAGCAGCGCCCAGACAGGAGTGAACACTGAAGCTTTCTTT
CDR3aa: CASSAQTGVNTEAFF

v_gene: TRBV5-1
abundance: .
j_gene: TRBJ1-6
d_gene: .
CDR3nt: TGCGCCAGCAGCTTGGCCGATTCACCCCTCCACTTT
CDR3aa: CASSLADSPLHF

v_gene: TRBV5-6
abundance: .
j_gene: TRBJ1-3
d_gene: .
CDR3nt: TGTGCCAGCAGCATAAAACAGGGACGGTCTGGAAACACCATATATTTT
CDR3aa: CASSIKQGRSGNTIYF

v_gene: TRBV7-6
abundance: once
j_gene: TRBJ2-5
d_gene: .
CDR3nt: TGTGCCAGCAGCCACAAAGAGACCCAGTACTTC
CDR3aa: CASSHKETQYF

v_gene: TRBV7-3
abundance: few
j_gene: TRBJ1-1
d_gene: .
CDR3nt: TGTGCCAGCAGCTTAGGGGCGCGCACTGAAGCTTTCTTT
CDR3aa: CASSLGARTEAFF

v_gene: TRBV28
abundance: .
j_gene: TRBJ1-1
d_gene: .
CDR3nt: TGTGCCAGCAGTTTAGGGGGAGGCAACACTGAAGCTTTCTTT
CDR3aa: CASSLGGGNTEAFF

v_gene: TRBV9
abundance: .
j_gene: TRBJ1-2
d_gene: .
CDR3nt: TGTGCCAGCAGCGTAGCTGGCAGTAACTATGGCTACACCTTC
CDR3aa: CASSVAGSNYGYTF

v_gene: TRBV5-1
abundance: .
j_gene: TRBJ2-1
d_gene: TRBD2
CDR3nt: TGCGCCAGCAGCCCCGGGGGGAATGAGCAGTTCTTC
CDR3aa: CASSPGGNEQFF

v_gene: TRBV28
abundance: .
j_gene: TRBJ2-7
d_gene: TRBD2
CDR3nt: TGTGCCAGCAGTCCTACTAGCGGGAGCTACGAGCAGTACTTC
CDR3aa: CASSPTSGSYEQYF

v_gene: TRBV7-9
abundance: .
j_gene: TRBJ1-2
d_gene: .
CDR3nt: TGTGCCAGCAGCTTAGACGGACAGAACCAACTGGGTGGCTACACCTTC
CDR3aa: CASSLDGQNQLGGYTF

v_gene: TRBV5-6
abundance: .
j_gene: TRBJ1-1
d_gene: .
CDR3nt: TGTGCCAGCAGCCATCGCCCAGGTGAAGCTTTCTTT
CDR3aa: CASSHRPGEAFF

v_gene: TRBV6-5
abundance: .
j_gene: TRBJ2-7
d_gene: .
CDR3nt: TGTGCCAGCAGTTCCCAGACTAGAGCGTCCGGCGAGCAGTACTTC
CDR3aa: CASSSQTRASGEQYF

v_gene: TRBV11-3
abundance: .
j_gene: TRBJ2-1
d_gene: .
CDR3nt: TGTGCCAGCAGCTTAGAAACTGGAGGCGGTAATGAGCAGTTCTTC
CDR3aa: CASSLETGGGNEQFF

v_gene: TRBV28
abundance: .
j_gene: TRBJ2-1
d_gene: TRBD2
CDR3nt: TGTGCCAGCAGTTCGTGGACTAGCGGGAGAGACTACAATGAGCAGTTCTTC
CDR3aa: CASSSWTSGRDYNEQFF

v_gene: TRBV12-3/TRBV12-4
abundance: .
j_gene: TRBJ1-2
d_gene: TRBD1
CDR3nt: TGTGCCAGCAGTCAACAGGGGGGCTATGGCTACACCTTC
CDR3aa: CASSQQGGYGYTF

v_gene: TRBV12-3/TRBV12-4
abundance: .
j_gene: TRBJ2-7
d_gene: TRBD2
CDR3nt: TGTGCCAGGGGGGGCGGGGGGGTCTACGAGCAGTACTTC
CDR3aa: CARGGGGVYEQYF

v_gene: TRBV6-2/TRBV6-3
abundance: .
j_gene: TRBJ2-5
d_gene: .
CDR3nt: TGTGCCAGCAGCGCTACTAAAGAGACCCAGTACTTC
CDR3aa: CASSATKETQYF

v_gene: TRBV5-1
abundance: .
j_gene: TRBJ1-1
d_gene: .
CDR3nt: TGCGCCAGCAGGACAGGATTGAACACTGAAGCTTTCTTT
CDR3aa: CASRTGLNTEAFF

v_gene: TRBV5-8
abundance: .
j_gene: TRBJ2-5
d_gene: TRBD2
CDR3nt: TGTGCCAGCAGCTTCATGCTAGCGGGGTACCAAGAGACCCAGTACTTC
CDR3aa: CASSFMLAGYQETQYF

v_gene: TRBV18
abundance: .
j_gene: TRBJ1-1
d_gene: TRBD1
CDR3nt: TGTGCCAGCTCATCCATGACAGGGGACAACACTGAAGCTTTCTTT
CDR3aa: CASSSMTGDNTEAFF

v_gene: TRBV7-2
abundance: .
j_gene: TRBJ2-7
d_gene: TRBD1
CDR3nt: TGTGCCAGCAGCCTCGACAGGGGGGGCTACGAGCAGTACTTC
CDR3aa: CASSLDRGGYEQYF

v_gene: TRBV6-5
abundance: .
j_gene: TRBJ1-2
d_gene: .
CDR3nt: TGTGCCAGCAGTTACTCAGGGCAGGGTGACTATGGCTACACCTTC
CDR3aa: CASSYSGQGDYGYTF

v_gene: TRBV9
abundance: .
j_gene: TRBJ1-2
d_gene: .
CDR3nt: TGTGCCAGCAGCGTAGGGGCAGGGACTGTCTATGGCTACACCTTC
CDR3aa: CASSVGAGTVYGYTF

v_gene: TRBV10-2
abundance: .
j_gene: TRBJ2-2
d_gene: TRBD2
CDR3nt: TGCGCCAGCACCCATGGGACTAGCGGGGCCACCGGGGAGCTGTTTTTT
CDR3aa: CASTHGTSGATGELFF

v_gene: TRBV18
abundance: .
j_gene: TRBJ2-3
d_gene: TRBD1
CDR3nt: TGTGCCAGCTCACCCCGGACAGGGGAATACACAGATACGCAGTATTTT
CDR3aa: CASSPRTGEYTDTQYF

v_gene: TRBV19
abundance: .
j_gene: TRBJ2-7
d_gene: TRBD2
CDR3nt: TGTGCCAGTAGTATCCCGGGACTAGCATCTGACGAGCAGTACTTC
CDR3aa: CASSIPGLASDEQYF

v_gene: TRBV4-3
abundance: .
j_gene: TRBJ1-3
d_gene: .
CDR3nt: TGCGCCAGCAGCCATAGGCGGGGCGCTGGAAACACCATATATTTT
CDR3aa: CASSHRRGAGNTIYF

v_gene: TRBV18
abundance: few
j_gene: TRBJ1-2
d_gene: .
CDR3nt: TGTGCCAGCTCACCGGCAGACACGGGGGACGGCTACACCTTC
CDR3aa: CASSPADTGDGYTF

v_gene: TRBV7-9
abundance: .
j_gene: TRBJ2-1
d_gene: .
CDR3nt: TGTGCCAGCAGCCCCATTTGGGGGCGGGTACCTTCGGGAGAGCAGTTCTTC
CDR3aa: CASSPIWGRVPSGEQFF

v_gene: TRBV3-1/TRBV3-2
abundance: .
j_gene: TRBJ1-6
d_gene: .
CDR3nt: TGTGCCAGCAGCCCCGGGACACCGGGTTCACCCCTCCACTTT
CDR3aa: CASSPGTPGSPLHF

v_gene: TRBV5-1
abundance: .
j_gene: TRBJ2-7
d_gene: TRBD2
CDR3nt: TGCGCCAGCAGCACCTCTAGCGGGTCCTACGAGCAGTACTTC
CDR3aa: CASSTSSGSYEQYF

v_gene: TRBV7-8
abundance: .
j_gene: TRBJ1-5
d_gene: .
CDR3nt: TGTGCCAGCAGCTTGGGCAGGGGATTTCAGCCCCAGCATTTT
CDR3aa: CASSLGRGFQPQHF

v_gene: TRBV5-1
abundance: .
j_gene: TRBJ1-3
d_gene: .
CDR3nt: TGCGCCAGCTGCCCTTCTAGTCCGGGAAACACCATATATTTT
CDR3aa: CASCPSSPGNTIYF

v_gene: TRBV9
abundance: .
j_gene: TRBJ2-3
d_gene: TRBD2
CDR3nt: TGTGCCAGCAGCTCAAAAGGGCTAGCGGGGGCCACAGATACGCAGTATTTT
CDR3aa: CASSSKGLAGATDTQYF

v_gene: TRBV5-1
abundance: .
j_gene: TRBJ2-1
d_gene: TRBD2
CDR3nt: TGCGCCAGCAGGTTTACTAGCGGAAGCTCCTACAATGAGCAGTTCTTC
CDR3aa: CASRFTSGSSYNEQFF

v_gene: TRBV9
abundance: .
j_gene: TRBJ1-2
d_gene: .
CDR3nt: TGTGCCAGCAGCGTAGTTGGAGGGGGCTACACCTTC
CDR3aa: CASSVVGGGYTF

v_gene: TRBV7-9
abundance: .
j_gene: TRBJ1-2
d_gene: TRBD1
CDR3nt: TGTGCCAGCAGCTTTATGTCGCTCGGTGACAGGGGAGGCTATGGCTACACCTTC
CDR3aa: CASSFMSLGDRGGYGYTF

v_gene: TRBV15
abundance: .
j_gene: TRBJ2-7
d_gene: TRBD2
CDR3nt: TGTGCCACCAGCAGAGAAATGGGACTAGCGGGGCTTTACGAGCAGTACTTC
CDR3aa: CATSREMGLAGLYEQYF

v_gene: TRBV9
abundance: once
j_gene: TRBJ2-2
d_gene: .
CDR3nt: TGTGCCAGCAGCCCCGGGTCCCAGAACACCGGGGAGCTGTTTTTT
CDR3aa: CASSPGSQNTGELFF

v_gene: TRBV4-1
abundance: .
j_gene: TRBJ2-7
d_gene: .
CDR3nt: TGCGCCAGCAGCCAGTTAGCCGGCGAGCAGTACTTC
CDR3aa: CASSQLAGEQYF

v_gene: TRBV11-2
abundance: .
j_gene: TRBJ1-4
d_gene: .
CDR3nt: TGTGCCAGCAGCACAAACAGAGCAACTAATGAAAAACTGTTTTTT
CDR3aa: CASSTNRATNEKLFF

v_gene: TRBV24-1
abundance: .
j_gene: TRBJ2-3
d_gene: TRBD1
CDR3nt: TGTGCCACCAGTGACCCGGGACAGAGCACAGATACGCAGTATTTT
CDR3aa: CATSDPGQSTDTQYF

v_gene: TRBV2
abundance: few
j_gene: TRBJ2-7
d_gene: TRBD1
CDR3nt: TGTGCCAGCAGTGGGGACAGCTACGAGCAGTACTTC
CDR3aa: CASSGDSYEQYF

v_gene: TRBV7-2
abundance: .
j_gene: TRBJ2-3
d_gene: TRBD2
CDR3nt: TGTGCCAGCAGCCCCGTCAGCGGGAGGGCGCTAGATACGCAGTATTTT
CDR3aa: CASSPVSGRALDTQYF

v_gene: TRBV6-1
abundance: .
j_gene: TRBJ1-6
d_gene: .
CDR3nt: TGTGCCAGCAGTGAACAGGGATGGAATTCACCCCTCCACTTT
CDR3aa: CASSEQGWNSPLHF

v_gene: TRBV6-5
abundance: .
j_gene: TRBJ1-2
d_gene: .
CDR3nt: TGTGCCAGCACCGACTCCGGGAGGCACTATGGCTACACCTTC
CDR3aa: CASTDSGRHYGYTF

v_gene: TRBV12-3/TRBV12-4
abundance: .
j_gene: TRBJ1-1
d_gene: TRBD1
CDR3nt: TGTGCCAGCGAGTTTACAGGGGGCACTGAAGCTTTCTTT
CDR3aa: CASEFTGGTEAFF

v_gene: TRBV9
abundance: .
j_gene: TRBJ1-2
d_gene: .
CDR3nt: TGTGCCAGCAGCGTCGGGACATCCTCTAACTATGGCTACACCTTC
CDR3aa: CASSVGTSSNYGYTF

v_gene: TRBV5-4
abundance: few
j_gene: TRBJ2-7
d_gene: .
CDR3nt: TGTGCCAGCAGCTTGTCGTCCTACGAGCAGTACTTC
CDR3aa: CASSLSSYEQYF

v_gene: TRBV28
abundance: few
j_gene: TRBJ2-7
d_gene: TRBD1
CDR3nt: TGTGCCAGCCTGGGGACAGTCGCCTACGAGCAGTACTTC
CDR3aa: CASLGTVAYEQYF